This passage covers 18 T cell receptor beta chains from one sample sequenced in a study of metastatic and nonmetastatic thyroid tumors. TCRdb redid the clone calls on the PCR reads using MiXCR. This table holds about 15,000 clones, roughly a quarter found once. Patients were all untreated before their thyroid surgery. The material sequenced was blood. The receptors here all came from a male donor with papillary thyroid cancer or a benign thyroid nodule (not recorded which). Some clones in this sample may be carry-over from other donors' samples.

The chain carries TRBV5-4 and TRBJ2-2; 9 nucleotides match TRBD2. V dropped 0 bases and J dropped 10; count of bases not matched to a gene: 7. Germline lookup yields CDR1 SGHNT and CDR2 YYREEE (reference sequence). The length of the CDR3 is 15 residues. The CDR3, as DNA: TGTGCCAGCAGCTTGGGGGTTAGCGGGGGTGAGGAGCTGTTTTTT. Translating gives CASSLGVSGGEELFF.

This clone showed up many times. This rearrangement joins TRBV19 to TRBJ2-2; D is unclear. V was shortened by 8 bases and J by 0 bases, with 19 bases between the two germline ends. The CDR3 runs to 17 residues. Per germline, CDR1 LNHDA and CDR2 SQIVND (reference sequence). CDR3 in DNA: TGTGCCAGTGGGAACAGATTAATGATTACGAACACCGGGGAGCTGTTTTTT. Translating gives CASGNRLMITNTGELFF. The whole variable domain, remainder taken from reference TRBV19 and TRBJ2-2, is DGGITQSPKYLFRKEGQNVTLSCEQNLNHDAMYWYRQDPGQGLRLIYYSQIVNDFQKGDIAEGYSVSREKKESFPLTVTSAQKNPTAFYLCASGNRLMITNTGELFFGEGSRLTVL.

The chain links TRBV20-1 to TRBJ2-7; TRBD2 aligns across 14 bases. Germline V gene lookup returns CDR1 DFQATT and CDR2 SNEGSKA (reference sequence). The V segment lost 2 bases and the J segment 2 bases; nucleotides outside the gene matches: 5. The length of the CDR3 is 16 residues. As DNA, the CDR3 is TGCAGTGCTAGACACGAGGGACTAGCGGGGGCCTACGAGCAGTACTTC. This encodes CSARHEGLAGAYEQYF.

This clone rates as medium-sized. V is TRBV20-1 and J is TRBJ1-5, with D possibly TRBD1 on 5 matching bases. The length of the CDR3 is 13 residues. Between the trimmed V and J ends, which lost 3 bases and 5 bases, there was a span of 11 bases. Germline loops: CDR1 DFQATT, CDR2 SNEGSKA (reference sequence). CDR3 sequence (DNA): TGCAGTGCTAGTGCGGGGGAGTATCAGCCCCAGCATTTT. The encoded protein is CSASAGEYQPQHF.

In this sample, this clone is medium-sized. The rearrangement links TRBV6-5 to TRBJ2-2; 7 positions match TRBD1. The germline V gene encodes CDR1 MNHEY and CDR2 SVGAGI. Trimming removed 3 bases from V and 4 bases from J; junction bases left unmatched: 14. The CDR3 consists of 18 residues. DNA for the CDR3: TGTGCCAGCAGTTATACCTTGGACAGGCTCGTGCTCACCGGGGAGCTGTTTTTT. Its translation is CASSYTLDRLVLTGELFF.

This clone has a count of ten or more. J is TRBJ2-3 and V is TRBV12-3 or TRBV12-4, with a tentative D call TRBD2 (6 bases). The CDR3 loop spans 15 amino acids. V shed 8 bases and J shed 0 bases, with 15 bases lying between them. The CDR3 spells CASLAGGTSTDTQYF. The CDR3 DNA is TGTGCCAGCCTCGCGGGCGGGACTAGCACAGATACGCAGTATTTT.

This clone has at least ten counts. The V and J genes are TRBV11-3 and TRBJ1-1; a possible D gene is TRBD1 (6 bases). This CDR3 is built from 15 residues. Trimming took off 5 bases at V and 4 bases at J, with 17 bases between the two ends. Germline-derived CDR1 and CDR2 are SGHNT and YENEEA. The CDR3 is CASSLPGHQGTEAFF. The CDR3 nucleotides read TGTGCCAGCAGCCTGCCGGGACACCAGGGCACTGAAGCTTTCTTT.

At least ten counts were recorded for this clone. The CDR3 DNA follows: TGTGCCAGTTCCGGGGGAACCTACGAGCAGTACTTC. This gives the protein CASSGGTYEQYF. The chain recombines TRBV2 with TRBJ2-7; D perhaps matches TRBD2 (6 bases). V dropped 9 bases and J dropped 2 bases, with 11 bases sitting between them. Germline CDR1 and CDR2: SNHLY and FYNNEI. The CDR3 has 12 amino acids.

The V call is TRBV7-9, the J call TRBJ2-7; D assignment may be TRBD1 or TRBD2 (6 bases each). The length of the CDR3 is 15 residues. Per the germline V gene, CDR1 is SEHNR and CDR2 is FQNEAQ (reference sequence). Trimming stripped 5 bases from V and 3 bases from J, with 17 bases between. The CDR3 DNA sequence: TGTGCCAGCAGCCGGATCCGGGGGCCGCACTACGAGCAGTACTTC. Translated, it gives CASSRIRGPHYEQYF.

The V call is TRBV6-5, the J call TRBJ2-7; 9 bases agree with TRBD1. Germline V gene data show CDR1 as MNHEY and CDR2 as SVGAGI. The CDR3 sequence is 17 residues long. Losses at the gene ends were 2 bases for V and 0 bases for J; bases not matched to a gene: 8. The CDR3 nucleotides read TGTGCCAGCAGTTACGAGTCCGGGACAGGGAGCTCCTACGAGCAGTACTTC. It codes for CASSYESGTGSSYEQYF.

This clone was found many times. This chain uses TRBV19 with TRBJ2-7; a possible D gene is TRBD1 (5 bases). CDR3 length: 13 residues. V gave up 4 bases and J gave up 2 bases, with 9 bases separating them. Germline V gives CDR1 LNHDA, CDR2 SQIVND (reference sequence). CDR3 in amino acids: CASSKGNPYEQYF. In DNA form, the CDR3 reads TGTGCCAGTAGTAAGGGGAACCCCTACGAGCAGTACTTC.

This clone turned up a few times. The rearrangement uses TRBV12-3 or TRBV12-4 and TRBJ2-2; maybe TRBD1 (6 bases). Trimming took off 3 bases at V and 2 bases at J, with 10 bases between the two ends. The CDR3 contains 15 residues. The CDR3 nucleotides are TGTGCCAGCAGTTTGTGGGACACAAACACCGGGGAGCTGTTTTTT. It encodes CASSLWDTNTGELFF.

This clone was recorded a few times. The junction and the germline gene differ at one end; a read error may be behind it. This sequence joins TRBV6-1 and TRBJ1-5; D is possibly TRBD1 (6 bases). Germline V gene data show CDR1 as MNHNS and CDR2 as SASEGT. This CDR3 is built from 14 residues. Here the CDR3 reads CASSEDTGYQPQHF. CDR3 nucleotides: TGTGCCAGCAGCGAAGACACAGGGTATCAGCCCCAGCATTTT.

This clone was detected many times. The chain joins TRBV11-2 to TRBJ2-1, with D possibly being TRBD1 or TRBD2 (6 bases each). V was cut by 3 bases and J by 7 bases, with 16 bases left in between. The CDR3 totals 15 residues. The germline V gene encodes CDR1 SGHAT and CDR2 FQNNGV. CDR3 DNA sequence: TGTGCCAGCAGCTTTCCGGGACAAGGGGGGAATGAGCAGTTCTTC. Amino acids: CASSFPGQGGNEQFF.

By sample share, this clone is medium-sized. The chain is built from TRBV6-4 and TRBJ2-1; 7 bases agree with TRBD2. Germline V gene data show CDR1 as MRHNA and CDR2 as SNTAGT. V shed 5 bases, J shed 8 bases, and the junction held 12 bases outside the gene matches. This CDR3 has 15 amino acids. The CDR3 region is CASSRLAGESDEQFF. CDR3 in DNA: TGTGCCAGCAGTCGACTAGCCGGAGAGAGCGATGAGCAGTTCTTC.

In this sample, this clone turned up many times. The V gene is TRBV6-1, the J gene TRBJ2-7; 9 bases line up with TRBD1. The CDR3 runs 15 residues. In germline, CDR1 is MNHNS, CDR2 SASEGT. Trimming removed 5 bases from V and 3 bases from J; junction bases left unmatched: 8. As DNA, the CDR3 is TGTGCCAGCAGTCGCACCGGGACAGGGAACTACGAGCAGTACTTC. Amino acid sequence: CASSRTGTGNYEQYF.

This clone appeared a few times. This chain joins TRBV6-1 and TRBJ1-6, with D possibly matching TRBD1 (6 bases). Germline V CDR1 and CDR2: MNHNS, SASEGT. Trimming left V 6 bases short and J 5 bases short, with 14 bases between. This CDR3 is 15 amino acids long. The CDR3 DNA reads TGTGCCAGCAGGGAGGAGGGGGAAAATAATTCACCCCTCCACTTT. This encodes CASREEGENNSPLHF.

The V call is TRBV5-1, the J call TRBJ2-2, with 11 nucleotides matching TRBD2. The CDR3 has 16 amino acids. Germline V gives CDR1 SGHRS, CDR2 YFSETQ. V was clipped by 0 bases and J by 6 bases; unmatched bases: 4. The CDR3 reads CASSLGGLAGSGELFF. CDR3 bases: TGCGCCAGCAGCTTGGGTGGACTAGCGGGCTCCGGGGAGCTGTTTTTT.